In its sample, the clone carrying this TCR beta chain was seen once. Its cognate antigen is unknown. This record belongs to a study of T cell repertoires in cytomegalovirus infection. Overall study: CMV epitopes in the study were HLA-C-restricted (recently identified) and HLA-B-restricted (well studied).

Study-wide points: Identification of carriers of CMV plus the relevant HLA was achieved through cumulative public TCR beta family frequency.

The V gene lost 5 bases and the J gene lost 7 bases, with 14 bases spanning the gap. Germline V gene lookup returns CDR1 MNHEY and CDR2 SVGAGI. The CDR3 has 14 amino acids. In TCRdb, the reads were re-called with MiXCR into one record per CDR3 protein. The table records 450,000 to 600,000 distinct CDR3 sequences, roughly 42% of them present only once. The sample was cultured PBMCs, taken from culture after CMV antigen stimulation. This chain uses TRBV6-5 with TRBJ2-2; maybe TRBD1 (5 bases). This sequence was found in a human donor in good health (CMV status not recorded). Some clones in this sample may be carry-over from other donors' samples. This CDR3 is CASSRGHTDGELFF. The CDR3 DNA sequence: TGTGCCAGCAGTCGCGGACACACCGACGGGGAGCTGTTTTTT.